The 18 T cell receptor beta chains below all came from one sample that was sequenced in a study of T cell repertoires in cytomegalovirus infection. MiXCR was run by TCRdb on the reads, yielding one entry per CDR3 protein. The table includes some 700,000 distinct CDR3 sequences, 35% to 45% detected once. Sequenced input: PBMCs. The source is a human donor in good health (CMV status not recorded). Some clones in this sample may be carry-over from other donors' samples.

This clonotype was seen only a few times. This sequence joins TRBV7-8 and TRBJ2-2; 9 bases line up with TRBD1. Looked up from germline, CDR1 is SGHVS and CDR2 is FQNEAQ. The CDR3 is 16 residues long. V gave up 2 bases and J gave up 3 bases; unmatched junction bases: 4. CDR3 residues: CASSLRGDRDTGELFF. The CDR3 bases are TGTGCCAGCAGCTTACGAGGGGACAGGGACACCGGGGAGCTGTTTTTT.

The rearrangement joins TRBV28 to TRBJ1-5, with D possibly matching TRBD1 (6 bases). This CDR3 is 13 amino acids long. The germline V and J ends were trimmed by 5 bases and 8 bases, with 13 bases remaining between them. CDR1 MDHEN and CDR2 SYDVKM come from the germline V gene. In DNA form, the CDR3 reads TGTGCCAGCAGTAAACAGGGCGCGAAGCCCCAGCATTTT. It codes for CASSKQGAKPQHF.

The chain has TRBV28 and TRBJ2-2; 7 nucleotides match TRBD1. V trimming: 1 base; J trimming: 7 bases; junction bases outside the gene matches: 6. The CDR3 covers 15 residues. Looked up from germline, CDR1 is MDHEN and CDR2 is SYDVKM. This chain's CDR3 is CASSLYRGIGGELFF. Here the CDR3 DNA reads TGTGCCAGCAGTTTATACAGGGGTATCGGCGGGGAGCTGTTTTTT.

This clonotype was counted at least ten times. CDR3 bases: TGTGCCAGCAGCCTGACTAGGAGAGAGACCCAGTACTTC. Residues: CASSLTRRETQYF. The chain is built from TRBV7-2 and TRBJ2-5; perhaps TRBD2 as D (6 bases). Trimming left V 5 bases short and J 4 bases short, with 11 bases between. Germline CDR1 is SGHTA and CDR2 is FQGNSA. The CDR3 contains 13 residues. Variable domain in full (rest from reference TRBV7-2 and TRBJ2-5): GAGVSQSPSNKVTEKGKDVELRCDPISGHTALYWYRQSLGQGLEFLIYFQGNSAPDKSGLPSDRFSAERTGGSVSTLTIQRTQQEDSAVYLCASSLTRRETQYFGPGTRLLVL.

This clonotype was seen only a few times. This chain connects TRBV29-1 to TRBJ2-7; 7 bases agree with TRBD1. This CDR3 has 13 residues. Trimming removed 3 bases from V and 7 bases from J; junction bases left unmatched: 9. Germline V gene data show CDR1 as SQVTM and CDR2 as ANQGSEA. The CDR3 sequence: CSVEGQQGWEQYF. Here the CDR3 DNA reads TGCAGCGTTGAGGGACAGCAAGGGTGGGAGCAGTACTTC.

This clonotype was observed a few times. CDR3 sequence: CATSEPRTGSDTQYF. CDR3 nucleotides: TGTGCCACCAGTGAGCCCAGGACAGGATCAGATACGCAGTATTTT. The V call is TRBV24-1, the J call TRBJ2-3; TRBD1 aligns across 7 bases. This CDR3 is built from 15 residues. V dropped 4 bases and J dropped 4; count of bases not matched to a gene: 7. CDR1 is KGHDR and CDR2 is SFDVKD in the germline V gene.

V gene TRBV4-1 combines with J gene TRBJ1-2; 8 nucleotides agree with TRBD1. The germline V gene encodes CDR1 MGHRA and CDR2 YSYEKL. The junction had 7 bases not matched to a gene; V was cut back by 0 bases and J by 7 bases. The CDR3 length is 15 residues. The CDR3, as DNA: TGCGCCAGCAGCCAAGATCACTCAGGGGGCGTTGGCTACACCTTC. Translating gives CASSQDHSGGVGYTF.

Only a few counts were recorded for this clonotype. This rearrangement joins TRBV4-1 to TRBJ1-1, with 7 bases matching TRBD1. V lost 2 bases to trimming and J lost 5 bases; unmatched junction nucleotides: 8. Germline V gene lookup returns CDR1 MGHRA and CDR2 YSYEKL. The CDR3 covers 15 residues. CDR3 DNA sequence: TGCGCCAGCAGCCAAAGAACACAGGGGATGACTGAAGCTTTCTTT. Its translation is CASSQRTQGMTEAFF.

The V gene is TRBV7-2, the J gene TRBJ1-2; D ambiguous. CDR3 size: 14 residues. Germline CDR1 and CDR2: SGHTA and FQGNSA. Deletions cut 2 bases from V and 9 bases from J, with 16 bases between. For the CDR3, the DNA is TGTGCCAGCAGCTTAAAGGTTACGACCTCGAGCTACACCTTC. It yields the protein CASSLKVTTSSYTF.

This clonotype was found a few times. The genes are TRBV5-1 and TRBJ1-1; 11 bases line up with TRBD1. The CDR3 is made up of 16 amino acids. Germline-derived CDR1 and CDR2 are SGHRS and YFSETQ. V lost 0 bases, J lost 4 bases, and 5 bases stayed unmatched. The CDR3 region is CASSLGDRGIGTEAFF. The CDR3 nucleotides are TGCGCCAGCAGCTTGGGGGACAGGGGGATTGGCACTGAAGCTTTCTTT.

This clonotype was seen at least ten times. The V and J genes are TRBV7-2 and TRBJ1-1; D might be TRBD1 (5 bases). V lost 3 bases and J 3 bases, leaving 14 bases between the germline ends. The CDR3 has 15 residues. Germline V gives CDR1 SGHTA, CDR2 FQGNSA. The CDR3 is CASSLSSWGDTEAFF. The CDR3, as DNA: TGTGCCAGCAGCTTGTCCTCCTGGGGGGACACTGAAGCTTTCTTT.

The CDR3, as DNA: TGTGCCAGCAGCCCGGGACAGGGTGCCCGTTTCGGCACCGGGGAGCTGTTTTTT. Translating gives CASSPGQGARFGTGELFF. The V call is TRBV12-3 or TRBV12-4, the J call TRBJ2-2, with 9 bases matching TRBD1. The ends lost 6 bases at V and 4 bases at J; junction bases unmatched: 15. The CDR3 has 18 residues.

Worth noting for this clonotype: Mismatch with germline at one junction end may stem from a read error. The gene calls are TRBV12-3 or TRBV12-4 and TRBJ1-5; 8 nucleotides agree with TRBD1. There are 13 residues in the CDR3. Here the CDR3 DNA reads TGTGCCAGCAGTCAGGGGGCCGTGCAGCCCCAGCGTTTT. As protein: CASSQGAVQPQRF.

V gene TRBV12-3 or TRBV12-4 combines with J gene TRBJ1-6; no reliable D call. Trimming pared 1 base from V and 7 bases from J, leaving 8 bases between. CDR3 size: 14 residues. The CDR3 loop is CASSLVVGNSPLHF. In nucleotides, the CDR3 is TGTGCCAGCAGTTTAGTCGTAGGGAATTCACCCCTCCACTTT.

J is TRBJ2-1 and V is TRBV2; no reliable D call. Germline V gives CDR1 SNHLY, CDR2 FYNNEI. Trimming stripped 5 bases from V and 4 bases from J, with 6 bases between. The CDR3 is 12 amino acids. The CDR3: CASSSAYNEQFF. The CDR3 bases are TGTGCCAGCAGTTCAGCGTACAATGAGCAGTTCTTC.

The rearrangement joins TRBV28 to TRBJ1-2; possibly TRBD1 for D (6 bases). V lost 4 bases and J 2 bases, leaving 11 bases between the germline ends. CDR1 is MDHEN and CDR2 is SYDVKM in the germline V gene. The CDR3 runs to 14 residues. CDR3 in DNA: TGTGCCAGCAGTTCGTTTGGGACAAACTATGGCTACACCTTC. Its protein product is CASSSFGTNYGYTF.

The V and J genes are TRBV29-1 and TRBJ2-5; the D is unclear. Trimming cost V 6 bases and J 5 bases, with 16 bases left between them. The CDR3 contains 13 residues. Looked up from germline, CDR1 is SQVTM and CDR2 is ANQGSEA. CDR3 in DNA: TGCAGCGTGGGGTCCCTTTCTGGGGAGACCCAGTACTTC. Amino acid sequence: CSVGSLSGETQYF.

This clonotype was seen more than once but under ten times. The chain couples TRBV27 to TRBJ1-4; D is unresolved. CDR1 and CDR2 from the germline V gene are MNHEY and SMNVEV (reference sequence). The CDR3 spans 16 residues. Deletions cut 0 bases from V and 4 bases from J, with 12 bases between. In nucleotides, the CDR3 is TGTGCCAGCAGTTTATCGCTCGGGCTCGGTAATGAAAAACTGTTTTTT. Protein: CASSLSLGLGNEKLFF.